This TCR beta chain was sequenced during a study of coeliac disease. Overall study context: Without high-resolution HLA typing, biased TRBV7-2 usage was queried.

Details on this clone: The antigen is undetermined.

Germline CDR1 is MNHEY and CDR2 is SVGAGI. The CDR3 is 11 amino acids. The V end was cut by 2 bases, the J end by 7 bases, with 4 bases between. Study-level results: Few TRB amino acid sequences were shared between samples; most were unique.

The data were produced by immunoSEQ multiplex PCR, yet TCRdb's version contains in-frame clones alone and is incomplete. The sample comprises 2,200 or so clones, roughly 61% of which are singletons, and roughly 9.2% rests with the top ten. Sequenced: lamina propria lymphocytes from the gut. This sequence was found in a woman aged 25-40 years with active celiac disease. The rearrangement uses TRBV6-5 and TRBJ2-3; D is uncertain. CDR3 residues: CASSYGHTQYF. CDR3 sequence (DNA): TGTGCCAGCAGTTACGGGCATACGCAGTATTTT.